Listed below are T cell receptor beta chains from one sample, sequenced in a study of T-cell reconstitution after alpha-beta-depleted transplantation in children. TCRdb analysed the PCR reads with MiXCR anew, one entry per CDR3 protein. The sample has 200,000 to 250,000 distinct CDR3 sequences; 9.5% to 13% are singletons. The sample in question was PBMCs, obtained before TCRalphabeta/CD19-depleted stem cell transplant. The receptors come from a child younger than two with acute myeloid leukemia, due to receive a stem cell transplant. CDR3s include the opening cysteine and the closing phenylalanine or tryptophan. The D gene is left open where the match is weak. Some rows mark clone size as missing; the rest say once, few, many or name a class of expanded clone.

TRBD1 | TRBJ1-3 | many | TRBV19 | CASIDRASGNTIYF | TGTGCCAGCATCGACAGGGCCTCTGGAAACACCATATATTTT
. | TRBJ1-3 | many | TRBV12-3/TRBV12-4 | CASSLQGSGNTIYF | TGTGCCAGCAGTTTACAGGGAAGTGGAAACACCATATATTTT
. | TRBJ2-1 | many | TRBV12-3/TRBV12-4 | CASSLVLAKYNEQFF | TGTGCCAGCAGTTTAGTCTTAGCGAAATACAATGAGCAGTTCTTC
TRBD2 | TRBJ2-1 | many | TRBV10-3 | CAISESRLAGGDEQFF | TGTGCCATCAGTGAGTCGCGACTAGCGGGAGGGGATGAGCAGTTCTTC
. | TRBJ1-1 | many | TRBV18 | CASSPQILGVVGTEAFF | TGTGCCAGCTCACCACAAATATTAGGGGTTGTCGGGACTGAAGCTTTCTTT
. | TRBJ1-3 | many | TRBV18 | CASSPGRTQVGNTIYF | TGTGCCAGCTCACCAGGGAGGACGCAAGTTGGAAACACCATATATTTT
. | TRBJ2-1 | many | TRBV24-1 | CATSDSLGQTYNEQFF | TGTGCCACCAGTGATTCCCTAGGTCAGACCTACAATGAGCAGTTCTTC
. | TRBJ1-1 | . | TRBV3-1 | CANSQDSGGNTEAFF | TGTGCCAACAGCCAAGATAGCGGGGGAAACACTGAAGCTTTCTTT
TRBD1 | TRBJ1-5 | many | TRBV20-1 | CSAGEQQGRGLNQPQHF | TGCAGTGCTGGAGAACAGCAGGGCAGGGGGCTTAATCAGCCCCAGCATTTT
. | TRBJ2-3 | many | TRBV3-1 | CASSSQAPESSQYF | TGTGCCAGCAGCTCCCAGGCCCCCGAATCTTCGCAGTATTTT
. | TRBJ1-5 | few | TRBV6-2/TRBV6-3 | CASSLGLRQPQHF | TGTGCCAGCAGTTTGGGGCTGCGGCAGCCCCAGCATTTT
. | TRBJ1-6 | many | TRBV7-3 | CASSLFSRGSYNSPLHF | TGTGCCAGCAGCTTGTTCTCTCGCGGATCCTATAATTCACCCCTCCACTTT
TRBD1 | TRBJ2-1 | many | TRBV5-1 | CASRSGTEYNEQFF | TGCGCCAGCAGATCCGGGACAGAGTACAATGAGCAGTTCTTC
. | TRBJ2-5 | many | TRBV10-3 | CAISGRLGEGETQYF | TGTGCCATCAGCGGAAGGCTTGGAGAGGGAGAGACCCAGTACTTC
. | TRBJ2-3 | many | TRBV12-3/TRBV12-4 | CASSLRQRNTDTQYF | TGTGCCAGCAGTTTAAGACAGCGTAACACAGATACGCAGTATTTT
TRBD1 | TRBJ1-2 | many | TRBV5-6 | CASSPAWGQVYGYTF | TGTGCCAGCAGCCCAGCTTGGGGACAGGTCTATGGCTACACCTTC
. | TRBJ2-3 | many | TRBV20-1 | CSAADDPDTQYF | TGCAGTGCTGCAGATGACCCAGATACGCAGTATTTT
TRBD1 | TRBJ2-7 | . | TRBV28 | CATSGQASGPYLYEQYF | TGTGCCACCTCGGGACAGGCGAGTGGACCCTACCTCTACGAGCAGTACTTC
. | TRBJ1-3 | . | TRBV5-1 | CASSFGPSGDTIYF | TGCGCCAGCAGCTTTGGACCATCTGGAGACACCATATATTTC
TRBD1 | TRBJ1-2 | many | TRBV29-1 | CSVESQGVGYTF | TGCAGCGTCGAATCGCAGGGGGTTGGCTACACCTTC
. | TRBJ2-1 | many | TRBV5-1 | CASSLAPGVDDEQFF | TGCGCCAGCAGCTTGGCCCCGGGAGTGGACGATGAGCAGTTCTTC
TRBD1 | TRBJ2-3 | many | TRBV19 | CATGQGTDTQYF | TGTGCCACCGGACAGGGAACAGATACGCAGTATTTT
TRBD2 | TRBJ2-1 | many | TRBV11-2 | CASSLSALAAVYEQFF | TGTGCCAGCAGCTTATCTGCCCTAGCGGCGGTCTATGAGCAGTTCTTC
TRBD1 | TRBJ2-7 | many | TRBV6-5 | CASSRQGPRYEQYF | TGTGCCAGCAGTAGACAGGGACCACGCTACGAGCAGTACTTC
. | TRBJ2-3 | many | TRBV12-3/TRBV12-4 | CASSLAGGLTDTQYF | TGTGCCAGCAGTTTAGCGGGGGGGCTAACAGATACGCAGTATTTT
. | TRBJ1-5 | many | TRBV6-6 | CASSPGWAEQPQHF | TGTGCCAGCAGTCCCGGTTGGGCCGAGCAGCCCCAGCATTTT
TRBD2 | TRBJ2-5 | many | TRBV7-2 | CASSPTSGRAGETQYF | TGTGCCAGCAGCCCTACTAGCGGGAGGGCAGGCGAGACCCAGTACTTC
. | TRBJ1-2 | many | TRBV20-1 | CSARAGGGYTF | TGCAGTGCTAGAGCCGGCGGTGGCTACACCTTC
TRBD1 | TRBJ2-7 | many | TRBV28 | CASSPRRDRVYYEEYF | TGTGCCAGCAGCCCAAGGAGGGACAGGGTTTATTACGAGGAGTACTTC
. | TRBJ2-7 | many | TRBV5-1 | CASSSGLLAFSSYEQYF | TGCGCCAGCAGCTCCGGCCTTCTAGCGTTTAGCTCCTACGAGCAGTACTTC
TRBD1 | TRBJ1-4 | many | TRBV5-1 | CASSPWVGQQHEKLFF | TGCGCCAGCAGCCCCTGGGTGGGACAGCAGCATGAAAAACTGTTTTTT
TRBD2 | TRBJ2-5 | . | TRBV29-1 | CSVNPILAPQETQYF | TGCAGCGTTAATCCAATACTAGCGCCCCAAGAGACCCAGTACTTC
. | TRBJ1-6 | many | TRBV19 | CASSIDSGTSPLIALHF | TGTGCCAGTAGTATCGATTCCGGGACATCCCCCTTAATAGCCCTCCACTTT
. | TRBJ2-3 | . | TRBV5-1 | CASSFGSSVRRADTQYF | TGCGCCAGCAGCTTCGGGAGTAGCGTGAGGCGTGCAGATACGCAGTATTTT
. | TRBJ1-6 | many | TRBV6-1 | CASRNFAGAQNSPLHF | TGTGCCAGCAGAAACTTCGCTGGGGCGCAGAATTCACCCCTCCACTTT
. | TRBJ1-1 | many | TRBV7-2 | CASSHPNGATEAFF | TGTGCCAGCAGCCACCCAAACGGAGCCACTGAAGCTTTCTTT
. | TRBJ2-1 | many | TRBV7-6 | CASSLAGTGSSYNEQFF | TGTGCCAGCAGCTTAGCCGGGACGGGGAGCTCCTACAATGAGCAGTTCTTC
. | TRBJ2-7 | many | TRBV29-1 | CSVHTTLTYEQYF | TGCAGCGTTCACACGACCCTCACCTACGAGCAGTACTTC
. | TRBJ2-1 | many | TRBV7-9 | CASSLYGGNEQFF | TGTGCCAGCAGTTTATACGGAGGCAATGAGCAGTTCTTC
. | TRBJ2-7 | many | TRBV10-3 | CAISESAYEQYF | TGTGCCATCAGTGAGTCGGCCTACGAGCAGTACTTC
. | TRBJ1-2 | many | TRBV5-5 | CASTSPAGMGYTF | TGTGCCAGCACCAGCCCGGCAGGCATGGGCTACACCTTC
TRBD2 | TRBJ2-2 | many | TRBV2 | CASNRLAGGGTGELFF | TGTGCCAGCAATCGACTAGCGGGGGGTGGGACCGGGGAGCTGTTTTTT
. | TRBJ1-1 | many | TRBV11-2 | CASSLGGARDTEAFF | TGTGCCAGCAGCTTAGGAGGGGCCCGAGACACTGAAGCTTTCTTT
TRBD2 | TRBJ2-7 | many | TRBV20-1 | CSALGTRTTYEQYF | TGCAGTGCTCTAGGGACTAGGACCACCTACGAGCAGTACTTC
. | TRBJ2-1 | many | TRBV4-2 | CASSQDWLSNFSNEQFF | TGTGCCAGCAGCCAAGATTGGTTATCCAACTTTTCCAATGAGCAGTTCTTC
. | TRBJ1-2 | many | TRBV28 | CASSLWSGWQAVYGYTF | TGTGCCAGCAGTTTATGGTCCGGTTGGCAGGCCGTCTATGGCTACACCTTC
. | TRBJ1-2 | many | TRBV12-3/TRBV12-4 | CASSLDVDYGYTF | TGTGCCAGCAGCCTCGACGTAGACTATGGCTACACCTTC
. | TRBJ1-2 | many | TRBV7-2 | CASSPIPTGRGIDTF | TGTGCCAGCAGCCCCATACCCACAGGCCGTGGTATCGACACCTTC
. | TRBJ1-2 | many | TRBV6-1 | CASSEGGPLNYGYTF | TGTGCCAGCAGTGAGGGGGGGCCCCTTAACTATGGCTACACCTTC
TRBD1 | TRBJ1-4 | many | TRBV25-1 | CASSEYEPRQGDEKLFF | TGTGCCAGCAGTGAATATGAGCCACGACAGGGGGATGAAAAACTGTTTTTT
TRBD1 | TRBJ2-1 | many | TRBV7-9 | CASSLDRTGDEQFF | TGTGCCAGCAGCTTAGACCGGACAGGGGATGAGCAGTTCTTC